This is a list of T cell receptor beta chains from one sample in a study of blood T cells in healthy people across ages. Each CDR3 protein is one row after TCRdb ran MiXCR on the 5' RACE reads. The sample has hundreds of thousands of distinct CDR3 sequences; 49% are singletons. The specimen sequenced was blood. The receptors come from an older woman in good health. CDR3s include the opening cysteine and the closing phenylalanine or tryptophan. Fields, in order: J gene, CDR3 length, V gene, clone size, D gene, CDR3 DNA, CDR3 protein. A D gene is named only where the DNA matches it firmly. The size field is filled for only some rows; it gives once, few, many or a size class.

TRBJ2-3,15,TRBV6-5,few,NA,TGTGCCAGCAGTTACACCATCACGGGCACAGATACGCAGTATTTT,CASSYTITGTDTQYF
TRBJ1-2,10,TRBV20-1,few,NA,TGCAGTGCTAGCTACTATGGCTACACCTTC,CSASYYGYTF
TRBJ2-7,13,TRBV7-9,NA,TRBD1,TGTGCCAGCAGCTGGACAGGGGTGGGGGAGCAGTACTTC,CASSWTGVGEQYF
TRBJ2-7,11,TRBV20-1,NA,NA,TGCAGTGCCTCTAGCATGGACGAGCAGTACTTC,CSASSMDEQYF
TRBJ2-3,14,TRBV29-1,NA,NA,TGCAGCGTTGAGAGTGACAAGCCCCAGGATACGCAGTATTTT,CSVESDKPQDTQYF
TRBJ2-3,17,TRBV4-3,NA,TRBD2,TGCGCCAGCAGCCATCCTTGGACTAGCGGGGGCACAGATACGCAGTATTTT,CASSHPWTSGGTDTQYF
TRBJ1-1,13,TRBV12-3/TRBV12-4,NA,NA,TGTGCCAGCAGTTTTAGCGGGTTCACTGAAGCTTTCTTT,CASSFSGFTEAFF
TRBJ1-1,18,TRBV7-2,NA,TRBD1,TGTGCTAGCAGCTTAAGACAGGGGGTCGGACTCGCGAACACTGAAGCTTTCTTT,CASSLRQGVGLANTEAFF
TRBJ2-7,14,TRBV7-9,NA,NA,TGTGCCAGCAGCTTATCGGGGTATGCCTACGAGCAGTACTTC,CASSLSGYAYEQYF
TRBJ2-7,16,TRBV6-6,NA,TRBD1,TGTGCCAGCAGCTCCTATCCGGGACAGGGGGCGTACGAGCAGTACTTC,CASSSYPGQGAYEQYF
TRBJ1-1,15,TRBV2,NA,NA,TGTGCAAGCAGTGAAGCACGGGGGAGGCACACTGAAGCTTTCTTT,CASSEARGRHTEAFF
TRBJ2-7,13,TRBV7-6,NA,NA,TGTGCCAGCAGCTTAGAGACTACCTACGAGCAGTACTTC,CASSLETTYEQYF
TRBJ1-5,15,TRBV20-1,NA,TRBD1,TGCAGTGCGATCGACAGGGGAGCAAGCAATCAGCCCCAGCATTTT,CSAIDRGASNQPQHF